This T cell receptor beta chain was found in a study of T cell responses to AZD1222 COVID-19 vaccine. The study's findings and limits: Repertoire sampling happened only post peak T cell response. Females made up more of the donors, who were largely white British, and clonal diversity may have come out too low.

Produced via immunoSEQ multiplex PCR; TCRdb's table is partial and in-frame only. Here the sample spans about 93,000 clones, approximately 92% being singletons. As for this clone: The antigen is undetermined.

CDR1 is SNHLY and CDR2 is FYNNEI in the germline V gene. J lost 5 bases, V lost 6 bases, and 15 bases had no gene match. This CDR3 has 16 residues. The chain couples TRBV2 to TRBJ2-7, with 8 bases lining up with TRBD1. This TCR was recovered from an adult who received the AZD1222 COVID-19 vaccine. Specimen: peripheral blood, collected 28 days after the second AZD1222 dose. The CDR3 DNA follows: TGTGCCAGCAGCGCCTTGGAAGGACAGGGCGACCACGAGCAGTACTTC. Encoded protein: CASSALEGQGDHEQYF.